Given below is one TCR beta chain in context. These data originate in a study of blood T cell repertoires in COVID-19. As for the study in general: Italy, Spain and the United States were the sources of the convalescent and acute COVID-19 samples. T cells, B-cell-depleted T cells, or PBMCs supplied cDNA or gDNA.

Authors' methods: Amplification of reference gene primers was used by the study to estimate nucleated cell counts. The protocol was immunoSEQ multiplex PCR, while the TCRdb copy is restricted to in-frame clones and leaves out a portion. The V and J calls and clone size are taken from that table; D and trimming were inferred from the DNA. The sample holds about 160,000 clones, 85% to 95% seen once. Source material: peripheral blood. The sequence came from a woman between 45 and 65 years old with acute or convalescent COVID-19.

Here the CDR3 reads CASGLVRGSGFRTGEGNGYTF. The CDR3 DNA reads as TGTGCTAGTGGTTTGGTACGGGGGTCGGGTTTTCGGACAGGGGAAGGAAATGGCTACACCTTC. The chain has TRBV12-5 and TRBJ1-2; the match to TRBD1 covers 9 bases. Germline CDR1 and CDR2: LGHNT and FRNRAP. The CDR3 runs 21 residues. After removal of 0 bases from V and 6 bases from J, the junction contained 23 bases not matched to a gene.